This T cell receptor beta chain was identified in a study of T cell responses to AZD1222 COVID-19 vaccine (TCRdb year 2021). About the investigation overall: Because spike-specific TCR depth and breadth did not differ between the two schedules, AZD1222 recipients who got a second dose at roughly 4 weeks were pooled with those who got a second dose at roughly 12 weeks. A total of roughly 240 trial participants underwent TCR sequencing, of whom about 200 received two doses of AZD1222 and about 25 received two doses of the MenACWY control vaccine. Trial participants were enrolled by age into subgroups of 18-55, 56-69 and 70-plus years, and roughly 160, 29 and 62 TCR-sequenced participants, respectively, were included in these subgroups.

The time point tag for this specimen amounts to: baseline before first vaccination. Samples from vaccinated people were obtained from the UK trials COV001 and COV002, which included a single-blind randomized controlled phase 2/3 trial of AZD1222 (ChAdOx1 nCoV-19) in healthy adults. Trial participant PBMC samples were collected at day 0 and day 28 after the second dose for TCRbeta chain sequencing. The CDR3 regions of human TCRbeta chains were analyzed by immunosequencing. The original pipeline was this. TCRs in the repertoires were compared against a reference library of SARS-CoV-2-specific TCRs that had been generated with the MIRA antigen-specificity platform. Breadth was defined as the fraction of unique TCRs that were SARS-CoV-2-associated, and depth was defined as the fraction of total T cells that were SARS-CoV-2-associated. Using the MIRA data, each spike-specific TCR was mapped to the spike region that the TCR reacts to and placed in a CD4 or CD8 class. Log10-transformed breadth and depth values were compared by one-way ANOVA with Sidak's multiple comparisons tests. In its TCRdb copy, this immuneACCESS table keeps in-frame sequences only and misses some clones. Where compared with another copy, unresolved V genes explain less than half of these, and the others have no known cause. The D gene and trimming were derived from the DNA, and the V and J assignments and clone size from that table. Here the sample has under 150,000 clones; roughly 91% occur a single time. The leading ten clones occupy roughly 4.9% of the sample.

What the authors observed across the whole study: No day 14 peak-response samples were available, so repertoires were characterized only after the peak T cell response. Reportedly, close to half of the unique spike-specific TCRs recognized epitopes lying outside the regions that are mutated in the B.1.351 and B.1.1.7 variants. The whole spike protein was spanned by vaccine-associated CD4 TCRs, and dominant responses were seen in regions 160-218 and 743-854. Participants were mostly white British and included more females than males, and it was suggested by the authors that clonal diversity may have been underestimated. After two AZD1222 doses, spike-specific TCR breadth and depth were significantly higher than at day 0 and than in MenACWY recipients. Conclusions about previously exposed vaccinees are limited because only five to seven AZD1222 recipients were SARS-CoV-2 seropositive at baseline. The 56-69-year group was small, and its depth increase did not reach significance, likely because of low power.

Trimming costs V 6 bases and J 0 bases, and their ends lie 12 bases apart. CDR1 is given as MNHEY and CDR2 as SVGAGI, both from the germline V gene. From its cysteine to its phenylalanine, the CDR3 spans 14 amino acids. Of the read, only the CDR3 DNA is kept; its 42 bases are in frame from base 1. With regard to this clone: Its recognized antigen is unknown. One base away there is no much larger clone; base qualities are not given.

The receptor was derived from an adult in good health. The material sequenced was peripheral blood, taken on day 0 of AZD1222 vaccination. The sequence links TRBV6-5 to TRBJ2-7; the D gene is not confidently resolved. This receptor has the CDR3 CASSRDSFSYEQYF. The DNA sequence is as follows: TGTGCCAGCAGCCGAGACTCTTTCTCCTACGAGCAGTACTTC.